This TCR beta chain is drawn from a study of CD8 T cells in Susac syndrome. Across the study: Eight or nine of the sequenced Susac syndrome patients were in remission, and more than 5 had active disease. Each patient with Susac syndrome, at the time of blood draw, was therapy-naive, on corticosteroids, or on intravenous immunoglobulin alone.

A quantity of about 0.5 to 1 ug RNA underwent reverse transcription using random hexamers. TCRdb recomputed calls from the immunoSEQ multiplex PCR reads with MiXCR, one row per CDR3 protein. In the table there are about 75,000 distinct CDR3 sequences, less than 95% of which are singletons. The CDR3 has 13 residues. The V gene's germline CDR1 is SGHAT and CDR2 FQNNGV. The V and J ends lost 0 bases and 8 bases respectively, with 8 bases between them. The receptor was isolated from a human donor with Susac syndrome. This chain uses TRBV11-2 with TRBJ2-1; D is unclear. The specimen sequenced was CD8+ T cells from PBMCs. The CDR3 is CASSLEGLHEQFF. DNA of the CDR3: TGTGCCAGCAGCTTAGAAGGCCTGCATGAGCAGTTCTTC.